Reported below is one T cell receptor (beta chain). Regarding treatment: oral pan-JAK inhibitor, 5-10 mg twice daily. From PBMCs, CD4+ and CD8+ T cells were sorted. The data stem from a study of CD8+ T cells in alopecia areata. RNA extraction and reverse transcription yielded cDNA as sequencing template. Profiling relied on immunoSEQ multiplex PCR, and the TCRdb table lists in-frame clones only, not all of them. The table includes 150,000 to 200,000 clones, 50% to 65% detected once. The V end was cut by 4 bases, the J end by 4 bases, with 11 bases between. The CDR3 loop spans 14 amino acids. The germline CDR1 and CDR2 sequences are ENHRY and SYGVKD.

The source was CD4+ T cells sorted from blood, collected at week 24, from a patient treated with tofacitinib. The TCR sequence derives from a human donor with alopecia areata. The chain recombines TRBV10-3 with TRBJ1-5, with TRBD1 as a possible D gene (5 bases). This CDR3 reads CAISGGTGNQPQHF. The CDR3 DNA follows: TGTGCCATCAGTGGAGGGACGGGGAATCAGCCCCAGCATTTT.